The clone carrying this T cell receptor (beta chain) was seen once. V lost 5 bases and J lost 5; bases outside the gene matches: 3. The CDR3 totals 14 residues. The germline gives CDR1 MNHEY, CDR2 SVGAGI. This sample was included in a study of T cells in Graves' hyperthyroidism and ophthalmopathy. The overall study: Peripheral blood was drawn at first diagnosis, prior to all treatment.

Uncontrolled infection, other autoimmune disease, pregnancy or lactation disqualified patients from enrolment. Each diagnosis was grounded in clinical symptoms, serum thyroxine and TRAb, thyroid ultrasound, and orbital computed tomography. Amplification yielded TCR beta CDR3 regions, with RNA transcripts as the source. The HTBI primer set drove a first-round RT-PCR of the TCR CDR3. TCRdb independently ran MiXCR on the multiplex PCR reads; one entry per CDR3 protein. The table shows 450,000 to 650,000 distinct CDR3 sequences, with 14% occurring only once. This clonotype originated in a woman aged 18 to 35 with Graves' ophthalmopathy. Material: blood. The V and J genes are TRBV6-5 and TRBJ2-1; 10 positions match TRBD2. The CDR3 bases are TGTGCCAGCAGTGTACTAGCGGGACACAATGAGCAGTTCTTC. It encodes CASSVLAGHNEQFF.